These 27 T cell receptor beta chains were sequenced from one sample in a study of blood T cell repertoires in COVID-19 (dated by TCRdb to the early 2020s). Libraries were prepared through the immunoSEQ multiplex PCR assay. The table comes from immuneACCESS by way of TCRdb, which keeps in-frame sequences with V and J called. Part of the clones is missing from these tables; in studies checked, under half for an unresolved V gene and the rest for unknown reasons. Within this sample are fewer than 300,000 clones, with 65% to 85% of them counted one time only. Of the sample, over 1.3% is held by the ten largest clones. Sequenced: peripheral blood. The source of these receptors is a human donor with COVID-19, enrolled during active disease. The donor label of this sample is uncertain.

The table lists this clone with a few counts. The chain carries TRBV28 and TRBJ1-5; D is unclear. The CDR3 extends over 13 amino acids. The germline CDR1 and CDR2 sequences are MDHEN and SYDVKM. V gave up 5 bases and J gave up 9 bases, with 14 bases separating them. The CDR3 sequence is CASSKPAGGPQHF. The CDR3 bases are TGTGCCAGCAGTAAACCCGCCGGAGGGCCCCAGCATTTT.

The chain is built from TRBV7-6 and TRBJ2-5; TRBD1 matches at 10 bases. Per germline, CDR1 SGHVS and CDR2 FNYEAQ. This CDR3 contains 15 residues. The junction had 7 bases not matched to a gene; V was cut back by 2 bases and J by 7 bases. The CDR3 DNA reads TGTGCCAGCAGCTTACTCGGGGACAGGGGATCGACCCAGTACTTC. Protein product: CASSLLGDRGSTQYF.

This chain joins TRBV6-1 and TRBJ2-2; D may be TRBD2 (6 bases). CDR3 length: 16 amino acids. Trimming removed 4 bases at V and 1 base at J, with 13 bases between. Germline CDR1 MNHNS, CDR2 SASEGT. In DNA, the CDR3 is TGTGCCAGCAGTGGGGGTTTAGCGGAGAACACCGGGGAGCTGTTTTTT. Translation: CASSGGLAENTGELFF.

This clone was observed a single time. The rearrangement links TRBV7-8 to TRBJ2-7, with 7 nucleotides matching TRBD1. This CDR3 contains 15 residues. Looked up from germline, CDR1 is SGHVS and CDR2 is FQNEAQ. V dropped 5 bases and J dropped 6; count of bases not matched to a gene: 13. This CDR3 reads CASSINRGPDGEQYF. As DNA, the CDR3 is TGTGCCAGCAGCATTAACAGGGGCCCGGATGGCGAGCAGTACTTC.

Here the CDR3 reads CAWELGTGNGANEKLFF. CDR3 DNA sequence: TGTGCCTGGGAGCTCGGGACAGGGAATGGGGCTAATGAAAAACTGTTTTTT. The rearrangement uses TRBV30 and TRBJ1-4, with 9 bases lining up with TRBD1. The CDR3 runs to 17 residues. Per germline, CDR1 GTSNPN and CDR2 SVGIG (reference sequence). V shed 5 bases, J shed 3 bases, and the junction held 13 bases outside the gene matches.

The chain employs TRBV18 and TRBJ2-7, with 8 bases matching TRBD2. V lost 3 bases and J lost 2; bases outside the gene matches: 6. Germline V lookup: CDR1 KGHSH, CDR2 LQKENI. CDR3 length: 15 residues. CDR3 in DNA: TGTGCCAGCTCACCCACCGGGGGGGCCACCTACGAGCAGTACTTC. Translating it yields CASSPTGGATYEQYF. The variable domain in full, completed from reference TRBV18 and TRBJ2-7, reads NAGVMQNPRHLVRRRGQEARLRCSPMKGHSHVYWYRQLPEEGLKFMVYLQKENIIDESGMPKERFSAEFPKEGPSILRIQQVVRGDSAAYFCASSPTGGATYEQYFGPGTRLTVT.

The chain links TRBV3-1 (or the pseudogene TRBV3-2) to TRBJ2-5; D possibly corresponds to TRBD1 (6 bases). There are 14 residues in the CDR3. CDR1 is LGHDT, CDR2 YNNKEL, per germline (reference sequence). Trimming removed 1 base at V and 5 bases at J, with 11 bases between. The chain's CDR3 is CASSQAGTTETQYF. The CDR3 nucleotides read TGTGCCAGCAGCCAAGCCGGGACAACGGAGACCCAGTACTTC.

The CDR3 nucleotides read TGTGCCAGTACCGGTCTCCGGGACAGGGGGAGCAATGAGCAGTTCTTC. It specifies CASTGLRDRGSNEQFF. The J gene is TRBJ2-1, the V gene TRBV19; 11 bases are shared with TRBD1. This CDR3 is 16 amino acids long. Germline assignment: CDR1 LNHDA and CDR2 SQIVND (reference sequence). V dropped 7 bases and J dropped 6; count of bases not matched to a gene: 11. The whole variable domain, filled in from reference TRBV19 and TRBJ2-1, reads DGGITQSPKYLFRKEGQNVTLSCEQNLNHDAMYWYRQDPGQGLRLIYYSQIVNDFQKGDIAEGYSVSREKKESFPLTVTSAQKNPTAFYLCASTGLRDRGSNEQFFGPGTRLTVL.

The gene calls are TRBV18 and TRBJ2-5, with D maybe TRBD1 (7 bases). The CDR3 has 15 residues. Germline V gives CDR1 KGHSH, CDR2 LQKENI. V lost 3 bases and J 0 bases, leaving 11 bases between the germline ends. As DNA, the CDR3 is TGTGCCAGCTCACCCTCCAGGGGGGACCAAGAGACCCAGTACTTC. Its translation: CASSPSRGDQETQYF.

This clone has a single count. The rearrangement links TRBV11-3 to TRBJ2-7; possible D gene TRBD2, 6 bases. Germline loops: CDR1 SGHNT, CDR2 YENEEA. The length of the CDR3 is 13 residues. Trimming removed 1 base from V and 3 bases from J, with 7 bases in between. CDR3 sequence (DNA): TGTGCCAGCAGCTTAGGGGGGGACTACGAGCAGTACTTC. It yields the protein CASSLGGDYEQYF.

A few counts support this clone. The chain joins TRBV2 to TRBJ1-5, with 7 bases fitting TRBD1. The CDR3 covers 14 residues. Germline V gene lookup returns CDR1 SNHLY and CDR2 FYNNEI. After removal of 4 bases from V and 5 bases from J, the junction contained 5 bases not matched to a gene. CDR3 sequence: CASSGGTAYQPQHF. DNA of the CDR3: TGTGCCAGCAGTGGAGGGACAGCCTATCAGCCCCAGCATTTT.

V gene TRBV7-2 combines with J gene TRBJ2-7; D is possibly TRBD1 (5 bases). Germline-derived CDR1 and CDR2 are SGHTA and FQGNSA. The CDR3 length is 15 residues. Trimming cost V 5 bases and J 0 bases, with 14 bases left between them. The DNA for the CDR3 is TGTGCCAGCAGCCGGACGACAGCAAACTCCTACGAGCAGTACTTC. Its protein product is CASSRTTANSYEQYF.

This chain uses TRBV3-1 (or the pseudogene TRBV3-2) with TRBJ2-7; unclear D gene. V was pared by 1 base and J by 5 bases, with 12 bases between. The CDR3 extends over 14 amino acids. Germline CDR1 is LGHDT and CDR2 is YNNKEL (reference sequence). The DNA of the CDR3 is TGTGCCAGCAGCCAAGCTTTTCAGGCCCACGAGCAGTACTTC. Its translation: CASSQAFQAHEQYF.

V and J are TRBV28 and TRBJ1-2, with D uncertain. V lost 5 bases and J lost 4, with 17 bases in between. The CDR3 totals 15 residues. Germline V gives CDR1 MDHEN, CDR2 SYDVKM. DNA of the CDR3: TGTGCCAGCAGTCCCCCGGGGATGGAAGGCTATGGCTACACCTTC. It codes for CASSPPGMEGYGYTF.

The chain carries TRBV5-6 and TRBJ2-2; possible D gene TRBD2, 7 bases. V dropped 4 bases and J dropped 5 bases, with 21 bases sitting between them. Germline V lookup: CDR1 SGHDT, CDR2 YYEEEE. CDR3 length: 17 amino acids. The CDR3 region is CASSPKRGAVGTGELFF. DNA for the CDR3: TGTGCCAGCAGCCCCAAACGGGGGGCGGTCGGTACCGGGGAGCTGTTTTTT. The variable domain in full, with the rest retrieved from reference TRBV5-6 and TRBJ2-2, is DAGVTQSPTHLIKTRGQQVTLRCSPKSGHDTVSWYQQALGQGPQFIFQYYEEEERQRGNFPDRFSGHQFPNYSSELNVNALLLGDSALYLCASSPKRGAVGTGELFFGEGSRLTVL.

CDR3 coding DNA: TGCGCCAGCAGCCAAGATCGGTTTGAAAAACTGTTTTTT. Residues: CASSQDRFEKLFF. V gene TRBV4-3 combines with J gene TRBJ1-4; D unresolved. The CDR3 is made up of 13 amino acids. V lost 0 bases to trimming and J lost 7 bases, with 6 bases between them. Germline V gives CDR1 LGHNA, CDR2 YSLEER.

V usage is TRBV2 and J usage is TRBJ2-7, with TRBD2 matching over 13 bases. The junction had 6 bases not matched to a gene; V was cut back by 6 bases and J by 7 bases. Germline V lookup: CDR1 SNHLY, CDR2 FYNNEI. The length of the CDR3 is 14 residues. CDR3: CASRLAGGPGEQYF. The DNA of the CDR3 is TGTGCCAGCAGACTAGCGGGAGGGCCTGGAGAGCAGTACTTC.

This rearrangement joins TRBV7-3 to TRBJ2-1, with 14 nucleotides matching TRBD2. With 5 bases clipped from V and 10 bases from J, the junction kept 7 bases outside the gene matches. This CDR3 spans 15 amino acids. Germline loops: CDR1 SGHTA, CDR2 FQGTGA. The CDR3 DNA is TGTGCCAGCAGCCAGGGACTAGCGGGAGTCCCAGAGCAGTTCTTC. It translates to CASSQGLAGVPEQFF.

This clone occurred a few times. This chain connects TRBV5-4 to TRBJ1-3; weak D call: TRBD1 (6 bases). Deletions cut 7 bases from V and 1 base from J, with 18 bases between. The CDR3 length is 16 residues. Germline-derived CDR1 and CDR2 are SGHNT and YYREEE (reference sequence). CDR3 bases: TGTGCCAGCCAGCCGGGACACCTTAGGTCTGGAAACACCATATATTTT. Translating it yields CASQPGHLRSGNTIYF.

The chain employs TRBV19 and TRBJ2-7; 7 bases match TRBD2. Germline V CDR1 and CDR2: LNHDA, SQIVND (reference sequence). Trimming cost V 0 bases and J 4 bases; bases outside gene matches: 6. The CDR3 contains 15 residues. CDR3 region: CASSIDLSGTYEQYF. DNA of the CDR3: TGTGCCAGTAGTATAGATCTAAGCGGGACGTACGAGCAGTACTTC.

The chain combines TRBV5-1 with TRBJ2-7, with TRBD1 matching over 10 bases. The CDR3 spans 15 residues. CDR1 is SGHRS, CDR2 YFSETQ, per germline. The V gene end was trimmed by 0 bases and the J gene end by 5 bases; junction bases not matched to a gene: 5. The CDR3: CASSLAGTGDNEQYF. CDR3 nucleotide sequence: TGCGCCAGCAGCTTGGCCGGGACAGGGGATAACGAGCAGTACTTC.

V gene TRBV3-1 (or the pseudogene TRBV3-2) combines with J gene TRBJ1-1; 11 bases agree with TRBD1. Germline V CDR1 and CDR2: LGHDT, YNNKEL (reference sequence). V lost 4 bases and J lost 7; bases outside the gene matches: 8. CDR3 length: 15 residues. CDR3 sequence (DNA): TGTGCCAGCAGCCTTATGACCGGGACAGGGGGTGAAGCTTTCTTT. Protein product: CASSLMTGTGGEAFF.

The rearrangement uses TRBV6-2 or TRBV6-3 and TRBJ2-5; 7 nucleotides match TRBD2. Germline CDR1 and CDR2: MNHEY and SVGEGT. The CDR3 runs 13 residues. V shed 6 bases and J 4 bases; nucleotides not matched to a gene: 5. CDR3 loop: CASSRWGGETQYF. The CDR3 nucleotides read TGTGCCAGCAGCCGCTGGGGGGGAGAGACCCAGTACTTC.

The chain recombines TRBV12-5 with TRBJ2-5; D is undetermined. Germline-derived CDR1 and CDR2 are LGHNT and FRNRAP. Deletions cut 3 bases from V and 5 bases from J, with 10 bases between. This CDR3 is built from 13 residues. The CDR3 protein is CASGFFPRETQYF. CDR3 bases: TGTGCTAGTGGTTTTTTCCCGAGGGAGACCCAGTACTTC.

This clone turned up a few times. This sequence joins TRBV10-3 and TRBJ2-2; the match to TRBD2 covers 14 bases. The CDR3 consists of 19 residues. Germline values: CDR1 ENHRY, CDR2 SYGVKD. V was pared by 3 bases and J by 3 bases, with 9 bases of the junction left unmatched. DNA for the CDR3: TGTGCCATCAGTGAAACCGGGACTAGCGGGAGCGCGGACACCGGGGAGCTGTTTTTT. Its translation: CAISETGTSGSADTGELFF.

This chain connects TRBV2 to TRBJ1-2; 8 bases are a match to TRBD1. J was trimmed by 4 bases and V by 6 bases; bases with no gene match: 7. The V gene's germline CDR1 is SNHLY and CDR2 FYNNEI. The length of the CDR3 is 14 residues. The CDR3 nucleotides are TGTGCCAGCAGCCTGACAGGGGCCGGCTATGGCTACACCTTC. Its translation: CASSLTGAGYGYTF.

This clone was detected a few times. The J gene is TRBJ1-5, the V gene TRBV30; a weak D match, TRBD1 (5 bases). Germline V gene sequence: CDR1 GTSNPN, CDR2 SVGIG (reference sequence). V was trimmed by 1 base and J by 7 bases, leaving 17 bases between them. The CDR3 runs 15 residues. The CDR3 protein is CAWSAPGGIGQPQHF. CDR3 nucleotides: TGTGCCTGGAGTGCCCCGGGGGGGATCGGGCAGCCCCAGCATTTT.